The T cell receptor beta chain described here comes from a study of T cells in Graves' hyperthyroidism and ophthalmopathy. Across the study: The blood sample was taken at first diagnosis, before treatment began.

The PBMCs were taken from 10 ml of fresh peripheral blood. The CDR3 sequence is 13 residues long. The V gene's germline CDR1 is SGHVS and CDR2 FQNEAQ. Trimming took off 2 bases at V and 8 bases at J, with 9 bases between the two ends. This clonotype was found a few times. RNA transcripts provided the source from which TCR beta CDR3 regions were amplified. The TCR CDR3 was amplified in a first-round RT-PCR using the HTBI primer set. TCRdb reanalysed the multiplex PCR reads using MiXCR and keeps one entry per CDR3 protein. The data hold approximately 380,000 distinct CDR3 sequences, with 18% observed a single time.

This sequence was found in a man aged 18 to 30 with Graves' ophthalmopathy. The sample taken for sequencing was blood. The rearrangement uses TRBV7-8 and TRBJ1-4; D is ambiguous. This CDR3 is CASSLQAPEKLFF. For the CDR3, the DNA is TGTGCCAGCAGCTTACAGGCCCCCGAAAAACTGTTTTTT. The full variable domain, with the rest looked up from reference TRBV7-8 and TRBJ1-4, is GAGVSQSPRYKVAKRGQDVALRCDPISGHVSLFWYQQALGQGPEFLTYFQNEAQLDKSGLPSDRFFAERPEGSVSTLKIQRTQQEDSAVYLCASSLQAPEKLFFGSGTQLSVL.